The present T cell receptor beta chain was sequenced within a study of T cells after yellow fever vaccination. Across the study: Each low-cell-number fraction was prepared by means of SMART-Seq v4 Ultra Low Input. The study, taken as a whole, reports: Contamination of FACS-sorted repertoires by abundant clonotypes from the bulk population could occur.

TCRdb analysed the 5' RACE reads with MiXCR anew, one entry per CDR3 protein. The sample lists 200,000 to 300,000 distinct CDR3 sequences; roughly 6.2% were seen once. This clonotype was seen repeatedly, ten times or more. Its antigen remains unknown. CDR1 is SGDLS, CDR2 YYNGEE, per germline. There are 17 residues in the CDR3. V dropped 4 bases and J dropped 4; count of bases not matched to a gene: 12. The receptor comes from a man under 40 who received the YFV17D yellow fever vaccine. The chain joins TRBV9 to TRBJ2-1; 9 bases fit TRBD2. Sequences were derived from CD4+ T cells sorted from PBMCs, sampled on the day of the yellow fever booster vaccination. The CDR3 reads CASSTRGGSGGYNEQFF. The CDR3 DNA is TGTGCCAGCAGCACCCGAGGGGGTAGCGGGGGATACAATGAGCAGTTCTTC.